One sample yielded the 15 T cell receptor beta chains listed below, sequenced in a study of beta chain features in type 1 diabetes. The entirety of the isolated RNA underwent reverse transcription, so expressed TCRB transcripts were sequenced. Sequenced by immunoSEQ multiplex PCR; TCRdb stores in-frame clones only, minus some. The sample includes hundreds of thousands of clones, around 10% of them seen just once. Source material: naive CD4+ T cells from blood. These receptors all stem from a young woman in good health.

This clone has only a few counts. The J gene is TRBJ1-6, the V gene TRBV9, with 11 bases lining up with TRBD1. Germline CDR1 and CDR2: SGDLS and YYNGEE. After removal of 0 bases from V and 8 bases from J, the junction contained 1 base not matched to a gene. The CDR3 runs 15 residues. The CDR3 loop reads CASSVEGQGDSPLHF. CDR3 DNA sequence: TGTGCCAGCAGCGTAGAGGGACAGGGGGATTCACCCCTCCACTTT.

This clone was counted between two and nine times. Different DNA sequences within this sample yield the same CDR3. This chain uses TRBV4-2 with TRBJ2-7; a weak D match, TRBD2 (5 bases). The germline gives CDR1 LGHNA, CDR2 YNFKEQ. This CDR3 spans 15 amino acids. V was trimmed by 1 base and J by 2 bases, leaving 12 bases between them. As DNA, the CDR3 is TGTGCCAGCAGCCAAGGGAGGACGGTAACCTACGAGCAGTACTTC. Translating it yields CASSQGRTVTYEQYF.

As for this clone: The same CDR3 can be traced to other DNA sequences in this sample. The CDR3 region has the DNA TGTGCCAGCTCTCCCGGGGTGGAGACCCAGTACTTC. This codes for CASSPGVETQYF. The J gene is TRBJ2-5, the V gene TRBV18, with TRBD2 as a possible D gene (5 bases). V was cut by 6 bases and J by 5 bases, with 10 bases left in between. CDR3 length: 12 amino acids. Germline values: CDR1 KGHSH, CDR2 LQKENI.

The CDR3 loop reads CASSLGPTDTQYF. In DNA, the CDR3 is TGTGCCAGCAGCTTGGGGCCCACAGATACGCAGTATTTT. V is TRBV5-6 and J is TRBJ2-3; D gene uncertain. Trimming removed 0 bases from V and 2 bases from J, with 4 bases in between. The CDR3 is 13 residues long. CDR1 SGHDT and CDR2 YYEEEE come from the germline V gene. The entire variable domain, with the rest obtained from reference TRBV5-6 and TRBJ2-3, is as follows: DAGVTQSPTHLIKTRGQQVTLRCSPKSGHDTVSWYQQALGQGPQFIFQYYEEEERQRGNFPDRFSGHQFPNYSSELNVNALLLGDSALYLCASSLGPTDTQYFGPGTRLTVL.

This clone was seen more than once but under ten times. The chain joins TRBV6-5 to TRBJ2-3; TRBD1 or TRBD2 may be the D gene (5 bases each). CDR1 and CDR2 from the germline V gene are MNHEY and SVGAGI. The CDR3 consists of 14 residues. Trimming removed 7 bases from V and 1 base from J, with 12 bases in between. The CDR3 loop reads CASNRVGGTDTQYF. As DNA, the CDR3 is TGTGCCAGCAATCGGGTGGGGGGCACAGATACGCAGTATTTT.

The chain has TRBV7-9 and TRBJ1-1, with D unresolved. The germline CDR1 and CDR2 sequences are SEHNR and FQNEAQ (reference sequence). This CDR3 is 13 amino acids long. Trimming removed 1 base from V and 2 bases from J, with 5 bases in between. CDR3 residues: CASSLGHNTEAFF. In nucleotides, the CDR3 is TGTGCCAGCAGCTTAGGGCACAACACTGAAGCTTTCTTT.

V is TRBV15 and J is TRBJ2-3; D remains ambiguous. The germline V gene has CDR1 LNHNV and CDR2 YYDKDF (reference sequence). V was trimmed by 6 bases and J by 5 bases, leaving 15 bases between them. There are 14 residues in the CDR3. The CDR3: CATSPENRQDTQYF. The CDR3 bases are TGTGCCACCAGTCCCGAGAACAGACAAGATACGCAGTATTTT.

In DNA, the CDR3 is TGTGCCAGCAGTGACGAGGGACAGGGGGCCCGGAACACTGAAGCTTTCTTT. This translates into CASSDEGQGARNTEAFF. The V and J genes are TRBV25-1 and TRBJ1-1; 12 nucleotides agree with TRBD1. Germline V lookup: CDR1 MGHDK, CDR2 SYGVNS. V lost 3 bases and J lost 1; bases outside the gene matches: 6. The CDR3 covers 17 residues.

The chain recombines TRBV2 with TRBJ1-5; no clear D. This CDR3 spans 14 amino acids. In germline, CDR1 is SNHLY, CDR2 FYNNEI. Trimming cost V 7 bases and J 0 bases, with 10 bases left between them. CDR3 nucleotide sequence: TGTGCCAGCACCCGAGGATATAGCAATCAGCCCCAGCATTTT. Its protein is CASTRGYSNQPQHF.

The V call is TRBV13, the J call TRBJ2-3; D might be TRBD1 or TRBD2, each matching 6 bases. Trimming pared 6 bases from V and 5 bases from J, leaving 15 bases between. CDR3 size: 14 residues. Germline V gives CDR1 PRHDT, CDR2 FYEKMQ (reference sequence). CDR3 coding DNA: TGTGCCAGCAGTCTAGGAGGGGGGAAAGATACGCAGTATTTT. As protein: CASSLGGGKDTQYF.

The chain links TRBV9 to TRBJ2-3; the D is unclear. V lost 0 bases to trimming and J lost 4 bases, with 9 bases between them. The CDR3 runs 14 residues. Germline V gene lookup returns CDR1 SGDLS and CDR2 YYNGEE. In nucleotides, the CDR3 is TGTGCCAGCAGCGTAGGTTCCGCGCCAGATACGCAGTATTTT. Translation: CASSVGSAPDTQYF.

Written as DNA, the CDR3 is TGTGCCAGCAGCCGGACAGATTCGGACACTGAAGCTTTCTTT. Its protein is CASSRTDSDTEAFF. The gene calls are TRBV2 and TRBJ1-1; D may be TRBD1 (6 bases). The germline V gene has CDR1 SNHLY and CDR2 FYNNEI. The CDR3 spans 14 residues. V was shortened by 6 bases and J by 3 bases, with 14 bases between the two germline ends. Based on the CDR3 plus reference TRBV2 and TRBJ1-1, the full variable domain is EPEVTQTPSHQVTQMGQEVILRCVPISNHLYFYWYRQILGQKVEFLVSFYNNEISEKSEIFDDQFSVERPDGSNFTLKIRSTKLEDSAMYFCASSRTDSDTEAFFGQGTRLTVV.

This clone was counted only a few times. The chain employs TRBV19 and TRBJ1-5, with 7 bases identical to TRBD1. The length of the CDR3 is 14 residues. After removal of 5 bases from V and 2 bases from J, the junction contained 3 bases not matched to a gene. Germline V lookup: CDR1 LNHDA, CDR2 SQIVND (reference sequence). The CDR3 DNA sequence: TGTGCCAGTAGTCGTACAGGGGGCAATCAGCCCCAGCATTTT. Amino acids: CASSRTGGNQPQHF. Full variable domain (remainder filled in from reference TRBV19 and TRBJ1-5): DGGITQSPKYLFRKEGQNVTLSCEQNLNHDAMYWYRQDPGQGLRLIYYSQIVNDFQKGDIAEGYSVSREKKESFPLTVTSAQKNPTAFYLCASSRTGGNQPQHFGDGTRLSIL.

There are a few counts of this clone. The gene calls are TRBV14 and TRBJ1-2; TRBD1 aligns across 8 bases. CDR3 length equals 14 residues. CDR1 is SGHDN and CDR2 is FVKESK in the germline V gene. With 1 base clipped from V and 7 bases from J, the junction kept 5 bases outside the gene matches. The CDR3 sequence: CASSQVLDRAGYTF. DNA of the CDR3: TGTGCCAGCAGCCAAGTATTGGACAGGGCTGGCTACACCTTC.

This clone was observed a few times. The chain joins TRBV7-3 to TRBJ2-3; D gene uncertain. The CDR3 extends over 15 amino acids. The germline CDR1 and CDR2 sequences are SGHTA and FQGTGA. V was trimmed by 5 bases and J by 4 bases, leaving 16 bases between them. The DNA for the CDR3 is TGTGCCAGCAGCCCGAGGAGTAGCATGCCAGATACGCAGTATTTT. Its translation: CASSPRSSMPDTQYF.